Listed below are T cell receptor beta chains from one sample, sequenced in a study of shared clonotypes between healthy human individuals. Only in-frame clones appear in the TCRdb table, and some are missing; sequencing was by immunoSEQ multiplex PCR. This sample yields over a million clones, of which 78% are seen a single time; under 0.6% belongs to the top ten. What was sequenced was memory CD4+ T cells from PBMCs. The receptors originated from a man in his late teens or twenties in good health. Some clones in this sample may be carry-over from other donors' samples. Each CDR3 is given with its conserved first and last residue. Each record gives: J gene, D gene, clone size, V gene, CDR3 protein, CDR3 DNA. The D gene is left open where the match is weak. The listing skips clone size in some rows; elsewhere it reads once, few, many or a size class.

j_gene: TRBJ2-3; d_gene: TRBD2; abundance: NA; v_gene: TRBV4-3; CDR3aa: CASSQGASGSDTQYF; CDR3nt: TGCGCCAGCAGCCAAGGAGCTAGCGGGAGCGATACGCAGTATTTT
j_gene: TRBJ1-3; d_gene: NA; abundance: once; v_gene: TRBV28; CDR3aa: CASTLEGGGNTIYF; CDR3nt: TGTGCCAGCACCCTGGAGGGAGGGGGAAACACCATATATTTT
j_gene: TRBJ2-2; d_gene: TRBD2; abundance: NA; v_gene: TRBV7-8; CDR3aa: CAGSKDLAGETGELFF; CDR3nt: TGTGCCGGCAGCAAAGATCTAGCGGGAGAAACCGGGGAGCTGTTTTTT
j_gene: TRBJ1-2; d_gene: TRBD1; abundance: NA; v_gene: TRBV5-1; CDR3aa: CASRAGTGPLSGGYTF; CDR3nt: TGCGCCAGCAGGGCCGGGACAGGACCCCTCTCGGGGGGCTACACCTTC
j_gene: TRBJ2-5; d_gene: TRBD1; abundance: few; v_gene: TRBV4-2; CDR3aa: CASSQETGRETQYF; CDR3nt: TGTGCCAGCAGCCAAGAGACAGGGCGGGAGACCCAGTACTTC
j_gene: TRBJ2-2; d_gene: NA; abundance: NA; v_gene: TRBV11-2; CDR3aa: CASSLIRNTGELFF; CDR3nt: TGTGCCAGCAGCTTAATTCGGAACACCGGGGAGCTGTTTTTT
j_gene: TRBJ1-1; d_gene: TRBD1; abundance: NA; v_gene: TRBV28; CDR3aa: CASRGGTGRFTEAFF; CDR3nt: TGTGCCAGCAGGGGCGGGACAGGGAGGTTCACTGAAGCTTTCTTT
j_gene: TRBJ2-2; d_gene: TRBD2; abundance: NA; v_gene: TRBV5-4; CDR3aa: CASSAGLATNTGELFF; CDR3nt: TGTGCCAGCAGCGCGGGACTAGCGACGAACACCGGGGAGCTGTTTTTT
j_gene: TRBJ1-4; d_gene: NA; abundance: NA; v_gene: TRBV4-1; CDR3aa: CASTISRGLGEKLFF; CDR3nt: TGCGCCAGCACAATAAGCCGGGGGCTGGGAGAAAAACTGTTTTTT
j_gene: TRBJ2-1; d_gene: NA; abundance: NA; v_gene: TRBV2; CDR3aa: CASSVAGDTRLTYNEQFF; CDR3nt: TGTGCCAGCAGTGTTGCCGGCGACACGCGACTAACCTACAATGAGCAGTTCTTC
j_gene: TRBJ1-1; d_gene: NA; abundance: NA; v_gene: TRBV4-3; CDR3aa: CASSPQRAGYTEAFF; CDR3nt: TGCGCCAGCAGCCCACAGCGCGCGGGGTACACTGAAGCTTTCTTT
j_gene: TRBJ2-7; d_gene: NA; abundance: many; v_gene: TRBV29-1; CDR3aa: CSVEPEGGGSYEQYF; CDR3nt: TGCAGCGTCGAGCCCGAGGGGGGGGGCTCCTACGAGCAGTACTTC
j_gene: TRBJ2-4; d_gene: TRBD2; abundance: few; v_gene: TRBV28; CDR3aa: CASSSLAGGRDIQYF; CDR3nt: TGTGCCAGCAGCTCACTAGCGGGGGGACGGGACATTCAGTACTTC
j_gene: TRBJ1-5; d_gene: TRBD1; abundance: NA; v_gene: TRBV2; CDR3aa: CASSARDRSNQPQHF; CDR3nt: TGTGCCAGTTCTGCCCGGGACAGAAGCAATCAGCCCCAGCATTTT
j_gene: TRBJ2-7; d_gene: NA; abundance: NA; v_gene: TRBV11-1; CDR3aa: CASSLRGPEQYF; CDR3nt: TGTGCCAGCAGCTTACGGGGACCCGAGCAGTACTTC
j_gene: TRBJ2-3; d_gene: NA; abundance: once; v_gene: TRBV29-1; CDR3aa: CSVEDQGGARDF; CDR3nt: TGCAGCGTTGAAGATCAGGGGGGGGCTCGGGATTTT
j_gene: TRBJ1-1; d_gene: NA; abundance: few; v_gene: TRBV19; CDR3aa: CASSITYAGTDTEAFF; CDR3nt: TGTGCCAGTAGTATTACGTACGCCGGGACCGACACTGAAGCTTTCTTT
j_gene: TRBJ2-3; d_gene: NA; abundance: NA; v_gene: TRBV18; CDR3aa: CASSPQGSSFTDTQYF; CDR3nt: TGTGCCAGCTCACCACAGGGGTCTTCCTTCACAGATACGCAGTATTTT
j_gene: TRBJ2-3; d_gene: TRBD1; abundance: NA; v_gene: TRBV5-1; CDR3aa: CASSFGQDTDTQYF; CDR3nt: TGCGCCAGCAGCTTTGGACAGGACACAGATACGCAGTATTTT
j_gene: TRBJ2-5; d_gene: TRBD2; abundance: NA; v_gene: TRBV7-8; CDR3aa: CASSFGLAEETQYF; CDR3nt: TGTGCCAGCAGCTTTGGGCTAGCGGAAGAGACCCAGTACTTC
j_gene: TRBJ2-1; d_gene: NA; abundance: NA; v_gene: TRBV28; CDR3aa: CASSPGGTQFF; CDR3nt: TGTGCCAGCAGCCCCGGAGGTACGCAGTTCTTC
j_gene: TRBJ2-5; d_gene: NA; abundance: once; v_gene: TRBV5-6; CDR3aa: CASSLLSRAPSGTQYF; CDR3nt: TGTGCCAGCAGCTTGCTGAGCCGGGCCCCAAGTGGGACCCAGTACTTC
j_gene: TRBJ2-2; d_gene: NA; abundance: NA; v_gene: TRBV5-1; CDR3aa: CASSFLLDSANTGELFF; CDR3nt: TGCGCCAGCAGCTTTCTCTTGGACAGCGCGAACACCGGGGAGCTGTTTTTT
j_gene: TRBJ1-1; d_gene: NA; abundance: NA; v_gene: TRBV25-1; CDR3aa: CASSELGTSTEAFF; CDR3nt: TGTGCCAGCAGTGAATTAGGGACGAGCACTGAAGCTTTCTTT
j_gene: TRBJ2-5; d_gene: NA; abundance: NA; v_gene: TRBV7-9; CDR3aa: CASSRLVSGGEETQYF; CDR3nt: TGTGCCAGCAGCCGTTTAGTAAGCGGAGGAGAAGAGACCCAGTACTTC
j_gene: TRBJ1-1; d_gene: NA; abundance: NA; v_gene: TRBV18; CDR3aa: CASSPKGNTEAFF; CDR3nt: TGTGCCAGCTCACCGAAGGGGAACACTGAAGCTTTCTTT